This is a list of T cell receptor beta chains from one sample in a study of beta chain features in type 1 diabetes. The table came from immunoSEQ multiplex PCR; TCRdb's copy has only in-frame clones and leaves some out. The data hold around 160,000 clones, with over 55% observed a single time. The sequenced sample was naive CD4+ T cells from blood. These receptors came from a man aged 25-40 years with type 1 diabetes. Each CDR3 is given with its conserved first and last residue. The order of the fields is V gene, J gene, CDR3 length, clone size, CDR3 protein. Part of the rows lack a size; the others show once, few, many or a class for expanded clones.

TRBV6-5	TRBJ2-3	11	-	CASSYADTQYF
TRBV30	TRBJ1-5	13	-	CAWSGDGNQPQHF
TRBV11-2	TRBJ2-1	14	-	CASSLAQSYNEQFF
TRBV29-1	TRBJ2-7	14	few	CSVWGGETYYEQYF
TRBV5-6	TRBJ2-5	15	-	CASRTRGRRIETQYF
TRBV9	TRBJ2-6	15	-	CASSTLHSGANVLTF
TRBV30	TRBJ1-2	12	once	CAQWGENYGYTF
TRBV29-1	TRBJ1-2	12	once	CSVLAGAAGYTF
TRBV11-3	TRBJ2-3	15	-	CASSLVSGSTDTQYF
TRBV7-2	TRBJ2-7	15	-	CASSLEDYAGYEQYF
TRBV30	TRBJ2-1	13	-	CAWNRGFDNEQFF
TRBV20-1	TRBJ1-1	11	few	CSVGTDIEAFF
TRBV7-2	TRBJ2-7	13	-	CASSLGVGYEQYF
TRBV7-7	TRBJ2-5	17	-	CASSRGDRGLGQETQYF
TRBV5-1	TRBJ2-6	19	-	CASSSQVTSGASGANVLTF
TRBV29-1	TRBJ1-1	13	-	CSVSLSDSTEAFF
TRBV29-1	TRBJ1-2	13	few	CSVGDSSLYGYTF
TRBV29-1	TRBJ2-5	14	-	CSVGLRGYQETQYF
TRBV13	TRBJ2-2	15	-	CASSLSGGYTGELFF
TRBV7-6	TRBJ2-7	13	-	CASSLRGSYEQYF
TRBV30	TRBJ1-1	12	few	CAWGDRNTEAFF
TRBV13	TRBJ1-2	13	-	CASRAQGGYGYTF
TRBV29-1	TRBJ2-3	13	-	CSVEDRRTDTQYF
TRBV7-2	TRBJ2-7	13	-	CASSQSSVYEQYF
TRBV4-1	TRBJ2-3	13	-	CASSQPDTDTQYF
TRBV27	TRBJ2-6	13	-	CASSRAGANVATF
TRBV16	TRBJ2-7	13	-	CASSLVGAYEQYF
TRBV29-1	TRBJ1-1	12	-	CSVVRDSSEAFF
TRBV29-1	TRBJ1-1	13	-	CSAGQGANTEAFF
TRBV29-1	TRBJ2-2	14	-	CSVERDADTGELFF
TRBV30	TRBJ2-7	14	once	CAWSPDRHSYEQYF
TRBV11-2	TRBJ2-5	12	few	CASSQHIESQYF
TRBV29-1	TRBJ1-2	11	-	CSVALHGGYTF
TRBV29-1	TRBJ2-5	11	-	CSGGYQETQYF
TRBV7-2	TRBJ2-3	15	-	CASSLEPNSPDTQYF
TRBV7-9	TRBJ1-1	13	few	CASGQGRHTEAFF
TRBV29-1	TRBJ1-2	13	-	CSVSYQAIRGYTF
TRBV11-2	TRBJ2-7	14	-	CASSLSRVSYEQYF
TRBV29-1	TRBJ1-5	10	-	CSVGTQPQHF
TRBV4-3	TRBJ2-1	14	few	CASSQAPLAGRQFF
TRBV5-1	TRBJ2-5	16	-	CASSLGGTASQETQYF
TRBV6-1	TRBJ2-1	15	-	CASSDVQGTHNEQFF
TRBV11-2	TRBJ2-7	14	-	CASRRAGEIYEQYF
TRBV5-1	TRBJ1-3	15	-	CASSAGTTSGNTIYF
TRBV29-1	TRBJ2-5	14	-	CSVEDRAFGETQYF
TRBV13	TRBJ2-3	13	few	CACRLAGADTQYF
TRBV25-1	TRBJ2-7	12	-	CASSDSYYEQYF
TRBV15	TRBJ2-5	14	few	CATSRHLGWETQYF
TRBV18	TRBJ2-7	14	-	CASSPGPSTYEQYF
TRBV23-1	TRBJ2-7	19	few	CASSPIPCLGQAIAYEQYF
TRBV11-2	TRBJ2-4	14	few	CASSFSLGGYIQYF
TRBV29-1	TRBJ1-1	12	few	CSVSGRGTEAFF
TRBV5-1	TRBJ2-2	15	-	CASSFTGGLTGELFF
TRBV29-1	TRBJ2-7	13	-	CSVGPGQGYEQYF
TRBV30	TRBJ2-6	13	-	CAWTHSGANVLTF
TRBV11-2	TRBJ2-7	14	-	CASSATPQSYEQYF
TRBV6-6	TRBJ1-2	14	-	CASSYRASDLGYTF
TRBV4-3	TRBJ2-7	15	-	CASSQRWGSSYEQYF